Listed here are 24 T cell receptor beta chains from one sample, sequenced in a study of cytomegalovirus exposure and HLA in healthy donors. The primer mix had 60 Vbeta and 13 Jbeta primers. Repertoires were generated with immunoSEQ multiplex PCR, while TCRdb's copy carries only in-frame clones and drops some. The sample carries approximately 130,000 clones, approximately 80% recorded once. Sequenced material: PBMCs. These receptors originate from a man between 18 and 35 years old in good health and CMV-seropositive.

The genes are TRBV9 and TRBJ1-1; 7 nucleotides agree with TRBD1. The length of the CDR3 is 16 residues. V gave up 0 bases and J gave up 4 bases; unmatched junction bases: 9. CDR1 is SGDLS and CDR2 is YYNGEE in the germline V gene. The CDR3 sequence is CASSVEAGGLSTEAFF. The CDR3 nucleotides read TGTGCCAGCAGCGTAGAGGCAGGGGGGCTCAGCACTGAAGCTTTCTTT.

This chain uses TRBV5-6 with TRBJ1-5; 8 nucleotides align to TRBD1. There are 14 residues in the CDR3. Germline lookup yields CDR1 SGHDT and CDR2 YYEEEE. Trimming took 4 bases from V and 2 from J; bases not matched to a gene: 2. The CDR3 protein is CASSAGQGNQPQHF. The CDR3 DNA reads TGTGCCAGCAGCGCGGGACAGGGCAATCAGCCCCAGCATTTT.

Only a few counts were recorded for this clone. This chain joins TRBV7-9 and TRBJ1-1; the D is unclear. The CDR3 runs to 14 residues. Trimming took off 4 bases at V and 4 bases at J, with 13 bases between the two ends. CDR1 SEHNR and CDR2 FQNEAQ come from the germline V gene (reference sequence). CDR3 protein: CASSSTFSGTEAFF. Written as DNA, the CDR3 is TGTGCCAGCAGCTCTACCTTTTCAGGCACTGAAGCTTTCTTT.

This clone was seen more than once but under ten times. V is TRBV29-1 and J is TRBJ1-1; a possible D gene is TRBD1 (6 bases). Trimming stripped 0 bases from V and 11 bases from J, with 19 bases between. CDR1 and CDR2 from the germline V gene are SQVTM and ANQGSEA. The CDR3 has 14 residues. The CDR3 reads CSVEDPPTTGTAFF. DNA for the CDR3: TGCAGCGTTGAAGATCCCCCGACCACAGGGACGGCTTTCTTT.

V gene TRBV5-4 combines with J gene TRBJ2-7; possible D gene TRBD1, 6 bases. Trimming removed 6 bases at V and 1 base at J, with 20 bases between. This CDR3 comprises 16 residues. Looked up from germline, CDR1 is SGHNT and CDR2 is YYREEE (reference sequence). The CDR3 protein is CASNPSGDISSYEQYF. The CDR3 DNA reads as TGTGCCAGCAACCCTAGTGGGGACATCTCTTCCTACGAGCAGTACTTC.

This clone was recorded a few times. The J gene is TRBJ1-2, the V gene TRBV5-1; no clear D. The CDR3 has 14 amino acids. Trimming took off 5 bases at V and 3 bases at J, with 14 bases between the two ends. Germline V gene lookup returns CDR1 SGHRS and CDR2 YFSETQ. Here the CDR3 reads CASSPGSRYYGYTF. Here the CDR3 DNA reads TGCGCCAGCAGTCCCGGGTCACGGTACTATGGCTACACCTTC. Filled out from reference TRBV5-1 and TRBJ1-2, the complete variable domain reads KAGVTQTPRYLIKTRGQQVTLSCSPISGHRSVSWYQQTPGQGLQFLFEYFSETQRNKGNFPGRFSGRQFSNSRSEMNVSTLELGDSALYLCASSPGSRYYGYTFGSGTRLTVV.

The chain carries TRBV19 and TRBJ1-6; D not resolved. There are 14 residues in the CDR3. Per germline, CDR1 LNHDA and CDR2 SQIVND (reference sequence). V was shortened by 3 bases and J by 4 bases, with 7 bases between the two germline ends. The CDR3 protein is CASSMREYNSPLHF. As DNA, the CDR3 is TGTGCCAGTAGTATGCGCGAGTATAATTCACCCCTCCACTTT. The complete variable domain, with remaining parts taken from reference TRBV19 and TRBJ1-6, reads DGGITQSPKYLFRKEGQNVTLSCEQNLNHDAMYWYRQDPGQGLRLIYYSQIVNDFQKGDIAEGYSVSREKKESFPLTVTSAQKNPTAFYLCASSMREYNSPLHFGNGTRLTVT.

CDR3 DNA sequence: TGCAGCGTTGGGATGGGAGGGATCTCCTACAATGAGCAGTTCTTC. Protein: CSVGMGGISYNEQFF. The rearrangement joins TRBV29-1 to TRBJ2-1, with 7 bases lining up with TRBD2. The CDR3 runs 15 residues. V lost 4 bases to trimming and J lost 0 bases; unmatched junction nucleotides: 6. Germline V gene lookup returns CDR1 SQVTM and CDR2 ANQGSEA.

This sequence joins TRBV5-4 and TRBJ2-7; D call uncertain. Trimming took off 0 bases at V and 3 bases at J, with 10 bases between the two ends. Germline V gene sequence: CDR1 SGHNT, CDR2 YYREEE (reference sequence). The CDR3 runs to 14 residues. CDR3 loop: CASSLVPDLYEQYF. As DNA, the CDR3 is TGTGCCAGCAGCTTGGTACCAGATCTCTACGAGCAGTACTTC.

The V call is TRBV5-1, the J call TRBJ2-5; D is perhaps TRBD1 (6 bases). Trimming cost V 0 bases and J 1 base, with 10 bases left between them. The germline CDR1 and CDR2 sequences are SGHRS and YFSETQ. This CDR3 region has 15 residues. CDR3: CASSLALTGQETQYF. CDR3 DNA sequence: TGCGCCAGCAGCTTGGCCCTGACAGGCCAAGAGACCCAGTACTTC. Drawing the rest from reference TRBV5-1 and TRBJ2-5, the complete variable domain is KAGVTQTPRYLIKTRGQQVTLSCSPISGHRSVSWYQQTPGQGLQFLFEYFSETQRNKGNFPGRFSGRQFSNSRSEMNVSTLELGDSALYLCASSLALTGQETQYFGPGTRLLVL.

This clone was seen a few times. V usage is TRBV5-1 and J usage is TRBJ2-1, with 7 bases that match TRBD2. V lost 4 bases to trimming and J lost 8 bases; unmatched junction nucleotides: 15. CDR1 is SGHRS and CDR2 is YFSETQ in the germline V gene. The CDR3 loop spans 16 amino acids. CDR3 sequence (DNA): TGCGCCAGCAGCCCTCTGGGGGGGACCGCCCGCGATGAGCAGTTCTTC. Translation gives CASSPLGGTARDEQFF. Full variable domain (remainder filled in from reference TRBV5-1 and TRBJ2-1): KAGVTQTPRYLIKTRGQQVTLSCSPISGHRSVSWYQQTPGQGLQFLFEYFSETQRNKGNFPGRFSGRQFSNSRSEMNVSTLELGDSALYLCASSPLGGTARDEQFFGPGTRLTVL.

V is TRBV19 and J is TRBJ1-4; 10 bases fit TRBD1. CDR1 and CDR2 (germline): LNHDA, SQIVND (reference sequence). J lost 9 bases, V lost 7 bases, and 5 bases had no gene match. The CDR3 contains 13 residues. This CDR3 reads CASTEGQGKKLFF. The CDR3 bases are TGTGCCAGTACCGAGGGACAGGGGAAAAAACTGTTTTTT.

This clone turned up a few times. V gene TRBV9 combines with J gene TRBJ2-1; TRBD2 might be the D (6 bases). Germline V lookup: CDR1 SGDLS, CDR2 YYNGEE. V lost 2 bases to trimming and J lost 4 bases, with 13 bases between them. CDR3 length: 15 amino acids. The CDR3 loop reads CASSVERAGYNEQFF. The DNA of the CDR3 is TGTGCCAGCAGCGTCGAGCGGGCCGGTTACAATGAGCAGTTCTTC.

The chain employs TRBV10-3 and TRBJ1-5; D remains ambiguous. The germline gives CDR1 ENHRY, CDR2 SYGVKD. The CDR3 length is 12 residues. Deletions cut 0 bases from V and 7 bases from J, with 4 bases between. CDR3 amino acids: CAISESQQPQHF. In DNA form, the CDR3 reads TGTGCCATCAGTGAGTCTCAACAGCCCCAGCATTTT.

About this clone itself: One end of the junction varies from germline; a read error may be responsible. The chain joins TRBV5-1 to TRBJ2-6, with TRBD1 matching over 7 bases. CDR3 size: 16 residues. Germline V lookup: CDR1 SGHRS, CDR2 YFSETQ. The chain's CDR3 is CASSPEGGAGANGLTF. DNA for the CDR3: TGCGCCAGCAGCCCGGAAGGGGGCGCCGGGGCCAACGGCCTGACTTTC.

This rearrangement joins TRBV7-9 to TRBJ2-2, with 8 positions matching TRBD2. The germline V gene encodes CDR1 SEHNR and CDR2 FQNEAQ (reference sequence). Trimming at V came to 0 bases and at J to 6 bases, leaving 3 bases not matched to a gene. The CDR3 has 15 amino acids. In DNA, the CDR3 is TGTGCCAGCAGCTTAGCTAGCGGGATTGCCGGGGAGCTGTTTTTT. It translates to CASSLASGIAGELFF.

The V gene is TRBV30, the J gene TRBJ2-7; 8 nucleotides agree with TRBD1. V shed 3 bases and J 5 bases; nucleotides not matched to a gene: 6. The CDR3 sequence is 13 residues long. Per the germline V gene, CDR1 is GTSNPN and CDR2 is SVGIG (reference sequence). The CDR3 protein is CAWSHTGGHEQYF. The CDR3 DNA is TGTGCCTGGAGCCACACAGGGGGACACGAGCAGTACTTC.

This clone was seen once. The V and J genes are TRBV7-6 and TRBJ2-7, with 12 bases identical to TRBD1. The V gene end was trimmed by 1 base and the J gene end by 4 bases; junction bases not matched to a gene: 5. The CDR3 has 16 amino acids. Germline V gene lookup returns CDR1 SGHVS and CDR2 FNYEAQ. CDR3 sequence: CASSLGPGQGAYEQYF. DNA for the CDR3: TGTGCCAGCAGCTTAGGCCCGGGACAGGGGGCATACGAGCAGTACTTC.

A word on this clone: The sample holds other DNA sequences that translate to the same CDR3. The chain employs TRBV6-6 and TRBJ1-2; D is unclear. Germline-derived CDR1 and CDR2 are MNHNY and SVGAGI (reference sequence). The CDR3 contains 13 residues. V gave up 0 bases and J gave up 6 bases, with 8 bases separating them. The CDR3 here is CASSYSEGHGYTF. In nucleotides, the CDR3 is TGTGCCAGCAGTTACTCGGAGGGTCATGGCTACACCTTC.

This clone was detected only once. The chain combines TRBV2 with TRBJ2-3; TRBD2 matches 10 bases. Losses at the gene ends were 2 bases for V and 1 base for J; bases not matched to a gene: 6. Germline V gene data show CDR1 as SNHLY and CDR2 as FYNNEI. The CDR3 runs to 17 residues. The CDR3: CASSEPLAGDGTDTQYF. In DNA form, the CDR3 reads TGTGCCAGCAGTGAACCGCTAGCGGGAGATGGCACAGATACGCAGTATTTT.

This sequence joins TRBV9 and TRBJ2-1; 10 nucleotides agree with TRBD2. The V and J ends lost 2 bases and 8 bases, in that order; junction bases with no gene match: 7. The CDR3 runs 15 residues. CDR1 and CDR2 (germline): SGDLS, YYNGEE. DNA of the CDR3: TGTGCCAGCAGCGTTGAGCGGGAGGGCCGCTATGAGCAGTTCTTC. Its translation is CASSVEREGRYEQFF.

This clone was counted a few times. CDR3 coding DNA: TGTGCCAGTAGTCCGACAGTAATGAACACTGAAGCTTTCTTT. It codes for CASSPTVMNTEAFF. The chain couples TRBV19 to TRBJ1-1, with D possibly TRBD1 on 5 matching bases. The germline V and J ends were trimmed by 5 bases and 0 bases, with 10 bases remaining between them. The CDR3 covers 14 residues. Germline loops: CDR1 LNHDA, CDR2 SQIVND (reference sequence).

The rearrangement uses TRBV5-1 and TRBJ2-3; a weak D match, TRBD2 (6 bases). The CDR3 contains 15 residues. Between the trimmed V and J ends, which lost 0 bases and 5 bases, there was a span of 13 bases. CDR1 and CDR2 (germline): SGHRS, YFSETQ. This CDR3 is CASSLVGGVGDTQYF. The CDR3 nucleotides are TGCGCCAGCAGCTTGGTCGGGGGTGTTGGAGATACGCAGTATTTT. Full variable domain (rest looked up from reference TRBV5-1 and TRBJ2-3): KAGVTQTPRYLIKTRGQQVTLSCSPISGHRSVSWYQQTPGQGLQFLFEYFSETQRNKGNFPGRFSGRQFSNSRSEMNVSTLELGDSALYLCASSLVGGVGDTQYFGPGTRLTVL.

The chain uses TRBV6-4 and TRBJ2-1; TRBD1 agrees at 8 bases. The CDR3 has 15 amino acids. The V gene's germline CDR1 is MRHNA and CDR2 SNTAGT. V lost 4 bases, J lost 0 bases, and 2 bases stayed unmatched. This CDR3 reads CASSAGTGSYNEQFF. As DNA, the CDR3 is TGTGCCAGCAGTGCCGGGACAGGCTCCTACAATGAGCAGTTCTTC.